The 10 T cell receptor beta chains below come from one sample, sequenced in a study of blood T cell repertoires in COVID-19. Measured with immunoSEQ multiplex PCR; TCRdb has only the in-frame clones, and not every one. This sample has just under 350,000 clones, with around nine tenths found just once. The sequencing sample was made of peripheral blood. The receptors originated from a woman aged 70-85 years with COVID-19, enrolled during active disease.

This clone was recorded only once. This chain links TRBV4-3 with TRBJ1-2; 10 bases agree with TRBD1. J gave up 9 bases and V 0 bases, and 7 bases lay outside the gene matches. Germline V gene data show CDR1 as LGHNA and CDR2 as YSLEER. CDR3 size: 15 residues. CDR3 bases: TGCGCCAGCAGCCAAGAAATCGGACAGGGGGTTAGCTACACCTTC. Encoded protein: CASSQEIGQGVSYTF.

This chain uses TRBV29-1 with TRBJ2-1; 7 bases fit TRBD1. In germline, CDR1 is SQVTM, CDR2 ANQGSEA. V trimming: 4 bases; J trimming: 2 bases; junction bases outside the gene matches: 2. The CDR3 is 13 amino acids. The CDR3 sequence is CSVAQGAYNEQFF. CDR3 nucleotides: TGCAGCGTTGCCCAGGGGGCCTACAATGAGCAGTTCTTC.

V gene TRBV7-9 combines with J gene TRBJ2-2; TRBD2 agrees at 11 bases. V was clipped by 2 bases and J by 6 bases; unmatched bases: 5. CDR3 length: 16 residues. Germline V gene data show CDR1 as SEHNR and CDR2 as FQNEAQ (reference sequence). The CDR3 protein is CASSLPSGGQPGELFF. DNA of the CDR3: TGTGCCAGCAGCTTACCTAGCGGGGGGCAACCCGGGGAGCTGTTTTTT.

In its sample, this clone was seen once. This chain connects TRBV4-3 to TRBJ1-6; 8 bases agree with TRBD1. Germline V gene data show CDR1 as LGHNA and CDR2 as YSLEER. V lost 4 bases and J lost 10; bases outside the gene matches: 9. The CDR3 runs 15 residues. DNA for the CDR3: TGCGCCAGCAGCCCCCTGGACAGGGCTAGGTCACCCCTCCACTTT. Translation gives CASSPLDRARSPLHF.

Comment on this clone: The junction does not match germline at one end; this may be a read error. J is TRBJ1-2 and V is TRBV5-6, with no clear D. The CDR3 is 13 residues long. Germline-derived CDR1 and CDR2 are SGHDT and YYEEEE. This CDR3 is CASTLSEGYGYTF. Written as DNA, the CDR3 is TGTGCCAGCACCTTGAGTGAGGGCTATGGCTACACCTTC.

The gene calls are TRBV11-2 and TRBJ1-2; 10 nucleotides line up with TRBD1. V trimming: 5 bases; J trimming: 1 base; junction bases outside the gene matches: 13. From germline, CDR1 is SGHAT and CDR2 FQNNGV. This CDR3 spans 18 amino acids. The CDR3 DNA follows: TGTGCCAGCAGCCGAGGATTGGGACAGGGGCCCTTTAACTATGGCTACACCTTC. It translates to CASSRGLGQGPFNYGYTF.

In its sample, this clone was seen a few times. The rearrangement uses TRBV6-5 and TRBJ1-1; D remains ambiguous. The CDR3 contains 13 residues. The ends were cut back, 2 bases at V and 0 bases at J, with 4 bases in the middle. Germline values: CDR1 MNHEY, CDR2 SVGAGI. The DNA of the CDR3 is TGTGCCAGCAGTTACCAGTTGAACACTGAAGCTTTCTTT. Translated: CASSYQLNTEAFF.

This chain connects TRBV3-1 (or the pseudogene TRBV3-2) to TRBJ1-2; D possibly corresponds to TRBD1 (5 bases). CDR3 length: 15 residues. V was shortened by 0 bases and J by 7 bases, with 15 bases between the two germline ends. Germline V gives CDR1 LGHDT, CDR2 YNNKEL (reference sequence). CDR3 nucleotide sequence: TGTGCCAGCAGCCAAGATGGTGGCAGGGCAAGTGGCTACACCTTC. Its translation: CASSQDGGRASGYTF.

V is TRBV6-5 and J is TRBJ1-2, with D possibly matching TRBD1 (6 bases). The V and J ends lost 4 bases and 2 bases respectively, with 11 bases between them. Germline assignment: CDR1 MNHEY and CDR2 SVGAGI. The CDR3 sequence is 14 residues long. The CDR3 nucleotides read TGTGCCAGCAGTTCGGGGGGGGGCAACTATGGCTACACCTTC. Its translation is CASSSGGGNYGYTF.

The CDR3 sequence: CASSYGQTIPYEQYF. DNA for the CDR3: TGTGCCAGCAGTTACGGACAGACCATCCCCTACGAGCAGTACTTC. This sequence joins TRBV6-5 and TRBJ2-7, with D possibly being TRBD1 (6 bases). The CDR3 has 15 residues. Germline V gene lookup returns CDR1 MNHEY and CDR2 SVGAGI. Trimming stripped 2 bases from V and 2 bases from J, with 13 bases between.